This T cell receptor beta chain was profiled in a study of blood T cell repertoires in COVID-19. Recruits, aged roughly 18 to 89 years, lived in 25 or so US areas. Sequencing was performed with immunoSEQ multiplex PCR; in TCRdb, only in-frame clones are kept and a portion is missing. This sample carries approximately 320,000 clones, under 95% of them seen once, and the ten largest clones take roughly 2.6%. V shed 8 bases, J shed 5 bases, and the junction held 10 bases outside the gene matches. The CDR3 contains 14 residues. The V gene's germline CDR1 is SEHNR and CDR2 FQNEAQ (reference sequence). The sample consisted of PBMCs or T cells enriched from blood (not recorded which). The chain has TRBV7-9 and TRBJ2-5; 8 nucleotides align to TRBD1. This TCR came from a man in his sixties who had recovered from COVID-19. The DNA for the CDR3 is TGTGCCAGCGGCCCCAGGGGGCGAGGGGAGACCCAGTACTTC. Protein: CASGPRGRGETQYF. Using reference TRBV7-9 and TRBJ2-5 for the parts outside the CDR3, the full variable domain is DTGVSQNPRHKITKRGQNVTFRCDPISEHNRLYWYRQTLGQGPEFLTYFQNEAQLEKSRLLSDRFSAERPKGSFSTLEIQRTEQGDSAMYLCASGPRGRGETQYFGPGTRLLVL.